In this sample, the clone carrying this TCR beta chain turned up once. Its antigen is not known. Other DNA sequences in this sample translate to the same CDR3. This table comes from immunoSEQ multiplex PCR, and its TCRdb copy is limited to in-frame clones, with some not included. Here the sample spans millions of clones, about 93% being singletons. This sample is drawn from a study of shared clonotypes between healthy human individuals. Study-level results: How much donors shared clonotypes was expected to be affected by sequencing depth. Generally, estimated richness proved larger in naive subsets than it did in memory subsets. Generation of non-shared clonotypes was less probable than generation of clonotypes shared by all four donors. Despite large depth, rarefaction showed incomplete sorted-subset sequencing.

Cells designated naive CD8 were CD45RO-negative and were positively selected for CCR7, with terminally differentiated effector memory CD45RA+ cells excluded. Per the germline V gene, CDR1 is MNHEY and CDR2 is SVGAGI. The CDR3 is made up of 14 amino acids. Trimming took off 1 base at V and 1 base at J, with 8 bases between the two ends. This sequence was found in a man younger than 35 in good health. Some clones in this sample may be carry-over from other donors' samples. Sequenced sample: naive CD8+ T cells from PBMCs. The chain uses TRBV6-5 and TRBJ2-7; D gene unclear. Written as DNA, the CDR3 is TGTGCCAGCAGTTACTATGGCGGATCCTACGAGCAGTACTTC. Translation gives CASSYYGGSYEQYF.